Below, 18 T cell receptor beta chains from the same sample are listed, as sequenced in a study of shared clonotypes between healthy human individuals. Sequencing was performed with immunoSEQ multiplex PCR; in TCRdb, only in-frame clones are kept and a portion is missing. The sample records hundreds of thousands of clones, 95% to 97% being singletons. CD8 cells regarded as naive lacked CD45RO, were positively chosen for CCR7, and omitted terminally differentiated effector memory CD45RA+ cells. The sample consisted of naive CD8+ T cells sorted from blood. The origin of the receptors is a woman aged 25 to 45 in good health.

The V and J genes are TRBV2 and TRBJ1-1, with D possibly TRBD1 on 5 matching bases. The CDR3 covers 15 residues. Germline CDR1 reads SNHLY; CDR2 reads FYNNEI. V dropped 8 bases and J dropped 5 bases, with 21 bases sitting between them. The CDR3 DNA follows: TGTGCCAGCTCAAGGGGAGGGGCTCTGGGGACTGAAGCTTTCTTT. Protein: CASSRGGALGTEAFF.

The gene calls are TRBV19 and TRBJ2-2; 9 nucleotides agree with TRBD1. The V and J ends lost 4 bases and 4 bases, in that order; junction bases with no gene match: 10. This CDR3 is 17 amino acids long. Germline loops: CDR1 LNHDA, CDR2 SQIVND (reference sequence). CDR3 DNA: TGTGCCAGTAGTAAAACTGGACAGGGGTTGGGCACCGGGGAGCTGTTTTTT. Its protein is CASSKTGQGLGTGELFF.

The J gene is TRBJ2-4, the V gene TRBV10-3; D is perhaps TRBD1 (6 bases). The CDR3 runs 13 residues. The V and J ends lost 10 bases and 7 bases respectively, with 17 bases between them. Per germline, CDR1 ENHRY and CDR2 SYGVKD. The CDR3 DNA is TGTGCCACCTATGACAGGACGTGGAACATTCAGTACTTC. Translated: CATYDRTWNIQYF.

J is TRBJ2-7 and V is TRBV2, with TRBD1 identical over 9 bases. Germline CDR1 SNHLY, CDR2 FYNNEI. The CDR3 has 13 residues. With V trimmed by 5 bases and J by 3 bases, 2 bases remained unmatched. The CDR3 DNA reads TGTGCCAGCAGTTCGACAGGGGGCTACGAGCAGTACTTC. Its protein is CASSSTGGYEQYF.

This clone appeared once. The genes are TRBV4-1 and TRBJ1-3; possibly TRBD1 for D (5 bases). CDR3 length: 18 residues. Germline CDR1 reads MGHRA; CDR2 reads YSYEKL. V lost 1 base and J lost 0, with 16 bases in between. DNA of the CDR3: TGCGCCAGCAGCCAAGCGACTCTCGTGGGGGGCTCTGGAAACACCATATATTTT. It encodes CASSQATLVGGSGNTIYF.

The rearrangement joins TRBV28 to TRBJ1-5; D uncertain. V lost 5 bases to trimming and J lost 0 bases, with 14 bases between them. This CDR3 region has 16 residues. Germline CDR1 and CDR2: MDHEN and SYDVKM. The CDR3 protein is CASSSYRDDSNQPQHF. In DNA, the CDR3 is TGTGCCAGCAGTAGCTACAGAGATGATAGCAATCAGCCCCAGCATTTT.

This chain's CDR3 is CASSMTIDPTDTQYF. The CDR3 nucleotides are TGCGCCAGCAGTATGACGATCGACCCCACAGATACGCAGTATTTT. V is TRBV10-2 and J is TRBJ2-3; no clear D. The CDR3 is 15 residues long. CDR1 WSHSY and CDR2 SAAADI come from the germline V gene. The V end lost 5 bases, the J end lost 2 bases, and 14 bases lay between the germline ends.

The chain employs TRBV9 and TRBJ1-2; 9 nucleotides line up with TRBD1. V lost 3 bases to trimming and J lost 3 bases; unmatched junction nucleotides: 3. The germline CDR1 and CDR2 sequences are SGDLS and YYNGEE. This CDR3 has 14 residues. CDR3 bases: TGTGCCAGCAGCGCCTGGGACAGGGACTATGGCTACACCTTC. Translating it yields CASSAWDRDYGYTF.

The J gene is TRBJ2-1, the V gene TRBV19; D unclear. This CDR3 has 16 amino acids. Germline V gene data show CDR1 as LNHDA and CDR2 as SQIVND (reference sequence). V lost 6 bases, J lost 0 bases, and 15 bases lay in between. The CDR3 region has the DNA TGTGCCAGTAGCTCTCCCCCCTCCAGCTCCTACAATGAGCAGTTCTTC. Amino acid sequence: CASSSPPSSSYNEQFF.

This clone was seen a single time. V and J are TRBV28 and TRBJ2-7, with D hard to call. Trimming stripped 3 bases from V and 4 bases from J, with 10 bases between. The CDR3 has 13 amino acids. Germline V lookup: CDR1 MDHEN, CDR2 SYDVKM. DNA for the CDR3: TGTGCCAGCAGTTTTAAGCCGGCTTACGAGCAGTACTTC. This translates into CASSFKPAYEQYF.

The CDR3 spells CASSLWGNDYEQYF. CDR3 nucleotides: TGTGCCAGCAGCTTGTGGGGTAACGACTACGAGCAGTACTTC. The chain has TRBV13 and TRBJ2-7; D remains unclear. V was shortened by 3 bases and J by 3 bases, with 12 bases between the two germline ends. The CDR3 totals 14 residues. The V gene's germline CDR1 is PRHDT and CDR2 FYEKMQ (reference sequence).

With respect to this clone: This sequence may be a read error, since a much larger clone differs from it by one base. Other DNA sequences within the sample encode an identical CDR3. The J gene is TRBJ2-7, the V gene TRBV27; no definite D call. The CDR3 covers 11 residues. The V end was cut by 2 bases, the J end by 3 bases, with 2 bases between. CDR1 and CDR2 (germline): MNHEY, SMNVEV (reference sequence). As DNA, the CDR3 is TGTGCCAGCAGTTTAGGCTACGAGCAGTACTTC. Protein: CASSLGYEQYF.

The chain carries TRBV19 and TRBJ1-5; 7 positions agree with TRBD1. The V and J ends lost 7 bases and 4 bases, in that order; junction bases with no gene match: 7. The CDR3 is 14 amino acids. Looked up from germline, CDR1 is LNHDA and CDR2 is SQIVND (reference sequence). Here the CDR3 reads CASNSDRTNQPQHF. CDR3 coding DNA: TGTGCCAGTAATTCGGACAGGACAAATCAGCCCCAGCATTTT.

V usage is TRBV29-1 and J usage is TRBJ2-5, with D maybe TRBD2 (6 bases). In germline, CDR1 is SQVTM, CDR2 ANQGSEA. This CDR3 comprises 14 residues. Trimming took 4 bases from V and 0 from J, leaving 12 bases between them. The DNA for the CDR3 is TGCAGCGTTGTAGGCGGGATCTACCAAGAGACCCAGTACTTC. This codes for CSVVGGIYQETQYF. Using reference TRBV29-1 and TRBJ2-5 for the parts outside the CDR3, the full variable domain is SAVISQKPSRDICQRGTSLTIQCQVDSQVTMMFWYRQQPGQSLTLIATANQGSEATYESGFVIDKFPISRPNLTFSTLTVSNMSPEDSSIYLCSVVGGIYQETQYFGPGTRLLVL.

The V and J genes are TRBV27 and TRBJ1-2; 7 bases map to TRBD1. J lost 2 bases, V lost 7 bases, and 13 bases had no gene match. The germline gives CDR1 MNHEY, CDR2 SMNVEV (reference sequence). This CDR3 is 16 amino acids long. CDR3 nucleotide sequence: TGTGCCAGCACCAAAACGGGGACAGCAAAAAACTATGGCTACACCTTC. It is translated as CASTKTGTAKNYGYTF.

To note about this clone: A far larger clone is off by one base, so a read error is likely. The CDR3 nucleotides read TGTGCCAGCAGCGTGAGTTGGGGGAACATTGAAGCTTTCTTT. This gives the protein CASSVSWGNIEAFF. The chain combines TRBV9 with TRBJ1-1, with D tentatively TRBD1 (5 bases). Germline CDR1 is SGDLS and CDR2 is YYNGEE. The CDR3 is 14 amino acids. Full variable domain (rest looked up from reference TRBV9 and TRBJ1-1): DSGVTQTPKHLITATGQRVTLRCSPRSGDLSVYWYQQSLDQGLQFLIQYYNGEERAKGNILERFSAQQFPDLHSELNLSSLELGDSALYFCASSVSWGNIEAFFGQGTRLTVV.

The CDR3 is CASSRLAGTGSSYEQYF. DNA of the CDR3: TGTGCCAGCAGTCGATTAGCCGGGACAGGGAGTTCCTACGAGCAGTACTTC. The chain has TRBV27 and TRBJ2-7, with 9 bases that match TRBD1. The CDR3 contains 17 residues. V lost 5 bases and J lost 1; bases outside the gene matches: 12. Per the germline V gene, CDR1 is MNHEY and CDR2 is SMNVEV (reference sequence).

This chain links TRBV27 with TRBJ2-2; TRBD1 matches 7 bases. CDR3 length: 14 residues. From germline, CDR1 is MNHEY and CDR2 SMNVEV (reference sequence). V was pared by 2 bases and J by 4 bases, with 1 base of the junction left unmatched. This CDR3 is CASSLGQVTGELFF. The CDR3 nucleotides read TGTGCCAGCAGTTTAGGACAGGTCACCGGGGAGCTGTTTTTT.